Shown below are 24 T cell receptor beta chains from a single sample sequenced in a study of cytomegalovirus exposure and HLA in healthy donors (dated by TCRdb to the late 2010s). Libraries were made using the immunoSEQ multiplex PCR assay. TCRdb retrieved this table from immuneACCESS and kept in-frame rearrangements only. Not all clones are present; in checked studies, unresolved V genes account for under half, and no reason is known for the remainder. Here the sample has roughly 100,000 clones; about 88% occur a single time. In total, the top ten clones hold approximately 4% of the sample. Sequenced: PBMCs. These receptors were taken from a woman aged 18-30 years in good health and CMV-seropositive.

The rearrangement links TRBV6-6 to TRBJ1-1, with unresolved D. The CDR3 is made up of 13 amino acids. Trimming left V 7 bases short and J 4 bases short, with 13 bases between. Germline V gene data show CDR1 as MNHNY and CDR2 as SVGAGI (reference sequence). The CDR3 DNA sequence: TGTGCCAGCAATAGAGGTTTGAGCACTGAAGCTTTCTTT. Amino acids: CASNRGLSTEAFF.

The chain has TRBV2 and TRBJ2-2, with D maybe TRBD1 (5 bases). V was trimmed by 3 bases and J by 7 bases, leaving 12 bases between them. The CDR3 is made up of 14 amino acids. Looked up from germline, CDR1 is SNHLY and CDR2 is FYNNEI. As DNA, the CDR3 is TGTGCCAGCAGTGATACGGAAGGGGACGGGGAGCTGTTTTTT. This translates into CASSDTEGDGELFF.

V usage is TRBV6-4 and J usage is TRBJ1-5, with a tentative D call TRBD1 (6 bases). This CDR3 contains 16 residues. Trimming removed 2 bases from V and 5 bases from J, with 16 bases in between. Germline CDR1 MRHNA, CDR2 SNTAGT. CDR3 residues: CASSDIARGLHQPQHF. The CDR3 nucleotides read TGTGCCAGCAGTGACATAGCCAGGGGATTACATCAGCCCCAGCATTTT.

CDR3 coding DNA: TGTGCCATAGCGCCTGGGGGGACCCGTTTCTCCTACGAGCAGTACTTC. Its translation: CAIAPGGTRFSYEQYF. This chain links TRBV10-3 with TRBJ2-7, with D possibly being TRBD2 (6 bases). This CDR3 has 16 amino acids. Per the germline V gene, CDR1 is ENHRY and CDR2 is SYGVKD. Between the trimmed V and J ends, which lost 9 bases and 0 bases, there was a span of 21 bases.

This clone was recorded once. In DNA form, the CDR3 reads TGTGCCAGCAGTCGCAAATGGGCTTCGAACACCGGGGAGCTGTTTTTT. Translated, it gives CASSRKWASNTGELFF. V gene TRBV5-6 combines with J gene TRBJ2-2, with no clear D. V was pared by 5 bases and J by 0 bases, with 14 bases between. The CDR3 loop spans 16 amino acids. The germline V gene has CDR1 SGHDT and CDR2 YYEEEE. Filled out from reference TRBV5-6 and TRBJ2-2, the complete variable domain reads DAGVTQSPTHLIKTRGQQVTLRCSPKSGHDTVSWYQQALGQGPQFIFQYYEEEERQRGNFPDRFSGHQFPNYSSELNVNALLLGDSALYLCASSRKWASNTGELFFGEGSRLTVL.

The chain employs TRBV7-3 and TRBJ2-1; 12 bases are a match to TRBD2. The V and J ends lost 5 bases and 8 bases, in that order; junction bases with no gene match: 7. The CDR3 consists of 15 residues. Germline CDR1 SGHTA, CDR2 FQGTGA. This chain's CDR3 is CASSPGLAGIYEQFF. As DNA, the CDR3 is TGTGCCAGCAGCCCAGGACTAGCGGGAATCTATGAGCAGTTCTTC.

This clone appeared once. The chain is built from TRBV13 and TRBJ2-7; 7 bases are a match to TRBD2. Looked up from germline, CDR1 is PRHDT and CDR2 is FYEKMQ (reference sequence). CDR3 length equals 13 residues. V was pared by 5 bases and J by 6 bases, with 7 bases of the junction left unmatched. Here the CDR3 DNA reads TGTGCCAGCAGCCCGGGACTAATCCGCGAGCAGTACTTC. Translation gives CASSPGLIREQYF.

The chain employs TRBV15 and TRBJ1-6, with D possibly TRBD1 on 6 matching bases. The length of the CDR3 is 15 residues. With 0 bases removed from V and 7 bases from J, the gap between germline ends came to 10 bases. CDR1 is LNHNV, CDR2 YYDKDF, per germline (reference sequence). The DNA of the CDR3 is TGTGCCACCAGCAGAGAGGGACAAGGGAATTCACCCCTCCACTTT. Protein product: CATSREGQGNSPLHF.

The chain has TRBV6-5 and TRBJ2-7, with D perhaps matching TRBD1 (6 bases). Trimming removed 0 bases at V and 6 bases at J, with 9 bases between. Germline lookup yields CDR1 MNHEY and CDR2 SVGAGI. The CDR3 loop spans 13 amino acids. This chain's CDR3 is CASSYSGTLEQYF. The DNA for the CDR3 is TGTGCCAGCAGTTACTCCGGGACACTCGAGCAGTACTTC.

Written as DNA, the CDR3 is TGTGCCAGCACCCAGACAGGGCAGAACACTGAAGCTTTCTTT. Translated, it gives CASTQTGQNTEAFF. J is TRBJ1-1 and V is TRBV2; 7 nucleotides agree with TRBD1. The germline gives CDR1 SNHLY, CDR2 FYNNEI. The CDR3 sequence is 14 residues long. V gave up 7 bases and J gave up 1 base; unmatched junction bases: 6.

The chain couples TRBV20-1 to TRBJ1-1, with a weak D call TRBD1 (6 bases). CDR3 length: 10 amino acids. Per the germline V gene, CDR1 is DFQATT and CDR2 is SNEGSKA (reference sequence). V gave up 5 bases and J gave up 11 bases, with 12 bases separating them. The CDR3 region has the DNA TGCAGTGCTGGGCCAGGGGAGGCTTTCTTT. It translates to CSAGPGEAFF.

This chain connects TRBV10-3 to TRBJ2-6; D is uncertain. CDR1 ENHRY and CDR2 SYGVKD come from the germline V gene. Between the trimmed V and J ends, which lost 8 bases and 4 bases, there was a span of 9 bases. The CDR3 has 13 amino acids. The CDR3 loop reads CAIAGYGANVLTF. The CDR3 bases are TGTGCCATCGCAGGTTACGGGGCCAACGTCCTGACTTTC.

The CDR3 spells CASTPTSASGRDRQFF. The CDR3 nucleotides are TGTGCCAGCACCCCGACGTCGGCTAGCGGGAGGGACAGGCAGTTCTTC. This sequence joins TRBV28 and TRBJ2-1; the match to TRBD2 covers 12 bases. Germline loops: CDR1 MDHEN, CDR2 SYDVKM. The CDR3 has 16 residues. After removal of 7 bases from V and 12 bases from J, the junction contained 16 bases not matched to a gene.

This clone showed up just once. The rearrangement uses TRBV9 and TRBJ2-2; the match to TRBD1 covers 7 bases. V shed 5 bases and J 7 bases; nucleotides not matched to a gene: 8. The germline V gene has CDR1 SGDLS and CDR2 YYNGEE. CDR3 length: 14 residues. DNA for the CDR3: TGTGCCAGCAGAGTGACAGGGTCGAGCGGGGAGCTGTTTTTT. This sequence encodes CASRVTGSSGELFF.

This clone was detected only once. V usage is TRBV5-4 and J usage is TRBJ2-7, with D perhaps TRBD1 (7 bases). CDR1 SGHNT and CDR2 YYREEE come from the germline V gene (reference sequence). The CDR3 sequence is 13 residues long. The V and J ends lost 4 bases and 4 bases respectively, with 12 bases between them. CDR3 DNA sequence: TGTGCCAGCAGCGCGGGGACAGCTTACGAGCAGTACTTC. Translating gives CASSAGTAYEQYF.

The genes are TRBV28 and TRBJ2-7; 9 bases line up with TRBD1. Germline V gene sequence: CDR1 MDHEN, CDR2 SYDVKM. V shed 4 bases, J shed 2 bases, and the junction held 21 bases outside the gene matches. The CDR3 contains 20 residues. The CDR3 bases are TGTGCCAGCAGTTCCTTCACGAGGGGGACAGGGATAATTGGGGCCTACGAGCAGTACTTC. Protein: CASSSFTRGTGIIGAYEQYF.

This chain links TRBV2 with TRBJ1-5; D may be TRBD1 (6 bases). Germline CDR1 reads SNHLY; CDR2 reads FYNNEI. This CDR3 is built from 14 residues. Trimming took off 4 bases at V and 4 bases at J, with 11 bases between the two ends. CDR3: CASSGEGGNQPQHF. The CDR3 DNA reads as TGTGCCAGCAGTGGGGAGGGGGGGAATCAGCCCCAGCATTTT.

This chain uses TRBV28 with TRBJ1-4; 7 bases agree with TRBD1. The germline V gene has CDR1 MDHEN and CDR2 SYDVKM. This CDR3 region has 15 residues. V gave up 1 base and J gave up 6 bases; unmatched junction bases: 5. CDR3 nucleotide sequence: TGTGCCAGCAGTTTATCGGGGCAGGGGGATGAAAAACTGTTTTTT. Translated, it gives CASSLSGQGDEKLFF.

The rearrangement joins TRBV11-3 to TRBJ2-3; D perhaps matches TRBD2 (6 bases). V was shortened by 3 bases and J by 4 bases, with 11 bases between the two germline ends. Germline assignment: CDR1 SGHNT and CDR2 YENEEA. The CDR3 sequence is 14 residues long. The CDR3 DNA reads as TGTGCCAGCAGCTTGACGGGAGTAGCAGATACGCAGTATTTT. Translating gives CASSLTGVADTQYF.

The chain links TRBV9 to TRBJ2-3, with D possibly TRBD2 on 6 matching bases. V was trimmed by 6 bases and J by 4 bases, leaving 18 bases between them. The germline CDR1 and CDR2 sequences are SGDLS and YYNGEE. CDR3 size: 15 residues. CDR3 amino acids: CASKRSEGSADTQYF. The CDR3 region has the DNA TGTGCCAGCAAGCGTTCGGAGGGATCGGCAGATACGCAGTATTTT.

The rearrangement joins TRBV19 to TRBJ2-1; 13 bases are shared with TRBD2. Germline CDR1 LNHDA, CDR2 SQIVND (reference sequence). The CDR3 sequence is 16 residues long. V shed 5 bases and J 6 bases; nucleotides not matched to a gene: 7. CDR3 coding DNA: TGTGCCAGTAGTTCCCTCCGGACTAGCGGGGGCAATGAGCAGTTCTTC. As protein: CASSSLRTSGGNEQFF.

The chain links TRBV9 to TRBJ2-1, with 9 bases that match TRBD2. The V gene's germline CDR1 is SGDLS and CDR2 YYNGEE. V lost 4 bases and J lost 3; bases outside the gene matches: 2. The CDR3 is 14 amino acids. CDR3 sequence: CASSPSGVYNEQFF. The CDR3, as DNA: TGTGCCAGCAGCCCTAGCGGGGTCTACAATGAGCAGTTCTTC.

The chain combines TRBV6-5 with TRBJ2-5, with 9 nucleotides matching TRBD2. The DNA end is more similar to TRBJ2-7, so the J call may be wrong. The CDR3 sequence is 13 residues long. In germline, CDR1 is MNHEY, CDR2 SVGAGI. CDR3 nucleotides: TGTGCCGCCTCGGAGCGGGAGGCCCACGAGCAGTACTTC. It codes for CAASEREAHEQYF.

This clone occurred once. The CDR3 DNA reads TGTGCTAGTGGTTCCTCCCTTGGGGGGGACTACAATGAGCAGTTCTTC. This codes for CASGSSLGGDYNEQFF. The chain uses TRBV12-5 and TRBJ2-1; TRBD2 matches 7 bases. The CDR3 runs to 16 residues. Germline loops: CDR1 LGHNT, CDR2 FRNRAP. The ends lost 4 bases at V and 3 bases at J; junction bases unmatched: 9.